Presented here are 15 T cell receptor beta chains from one specimen sequenced in a study of resident and recirculating memory T cells in vitiligo. Repertoires were generated with immunoSEQ multiplex PCR, while TCRdb's copy carries only in-frame clones and drops some. The table includes tens of thousands of clones, about 90% detected once. Material: blood. Every receptor here comes from a male donor with vitiligo.

This chain uses TRBV7-9 with TRBJ1-1, with D possibly matching TRBD1 (6 bases). Germline-derived CDR1 and CDR2 are SEHNR and FQNEAQ (reference sequence). The V end was cut by 7 bases, the J end by 4 bases, with 16 bases between. CDR3 length equals 14 residues. The CDR3 here is CASTVDRLGTEAFF. The CDR3 coding sequence is TGTGCCAGCACCGTAGACAGGCTGGGCACTGAAGCTTTCTTT.

V gene TRBV7-9 combines with J gene TRBJ2-7, with no clear D. This CDR3 has 15 amino acids. Germline CDR1 SEHNR, CDR2 FQNEAQ (reference sequence). V was clipped by 2 bases and J by 3 bases, with 14 bases between them. The CDR3: CASSLPETSGYEQYF. As DNA, the CDR3 is TGTGCCAGCAGCTTACCTGAGACGTCAGGCTACGAGCAGTACTTC.

The chain uses TRBV9 and TRBJ1-2; D is ambiguous. Trimming shortened V by 1 base and J by 0 bases, and 10 bases separated the two germline ends. CDR1 and CDR2 (germline): SGDLS, YYNGEE. This CDR3 has 15 amino acids. CDR3 sequence reads: CASSVFVVSNYGYTF. Here the CDR3 DNA reads TGTGCCAGCAGCGTATTCGTTGTCTCTAACTATGGCTACACCTTC.

The chain links TRBV5-1 to TRBJ1-6; D is undetermined. V lost 0 bases and J 7 bases, leaving 17 bases between the germline ends. This CDR3 is built from 17 residues. From germline, CDR1 is SGHRS and CDR2 YFSETQ. CDR3 region: CASSLVPREVRNSPLHF. CDR3 in DNA: TGCGCCAGCAGCTTGGTGCCCCGGGAAGTAAGGAATTCACCCCTCCACTTT.

The chain is built from TRBV5-6 and TRBJ2-2, with D possibly TRBD1 on 5 matching bases. The CDR3 spans 15 residues. CDR1 is SGHDT and CDR2 is YYEEEE in the germline V gene. Between the trimmed V and J ends, which lost 4 bases and 1 base, there was a span of 11 bases. For the CDR3, the DNA is TGTGCCAGCAGCAGGGGCACAGGGAACACCGGGGAGCTGTTTTTT. Translating it yields CASSRGTGNTGELFF.

J is TRBJ1-1 and V is TRBV7-8; 9 bases fit TRBD1. CDR1 is SGHVS, CDR2 FQNEAQ, per germline. The CDR3 consists of 14 residues. V lost 4 bases to trimming and J lost 8 bases; unmatched junction nucleotides: 8. Written as DNA, the CDR3 is TGTGCCAGCAGCTCGGGACAGGGCGGGGCGGAAGCTTTCTTT. This codes for CASSSGQGGAEAFF.

The rearrangement links TRBV6-1 to TRBJ1-1; a weak D match, TRBD1 (6 bases). The CDR3 sequence is 13 residues long. The V gene lost 4 bases and the J gene lost 7 bases, with 13 bases spanning the gap. Per the germline V gene, CDR1 is MNHNS and CDR2 is SASEGT. CDR3 loop: CASSVAGTLEAFF. The CDR3 DNA reads TGTGCCAGCAGTGTCGCCGGGACACTTGAAGCTTTCTTT.

This clone was picked up a small number of times. This rearrangement joins TRBV9 to TRBJ2-1, with 10 bases aligning to TRBD1. CDR3 length equals 13 residues. J lost 6 bases, V lost 9 bases, and 6 bases had no gene match. CDR1 is SGDLS, CDR2 YYNGEE, per germline. The CDR3 loop is CATGTGERNEQFF. CDR3 DNA: TGTGCCACCGGGACAGGGGAACGCAATGAGCAGTTCTTC.

This clone was detected a few times. The rearrangement joins TRBV2 to TRBJ1-5, with 7 bases fitting TRBD1. The V and J ends lost 11 bases and 3 bases, in that order; junction bases with no gene match: 7. Germline V CDR1 and CDR2: SNHLY, FYNNEI. The CDR3 extends over 13 amino acids. The CDR3 DNA follows: TGTGCCTATCGGGGACAGTACAATCAGCCCCAGCATTTT. Translating gives CAYRGQYNQPQHF.

About this clone itself: Other DNA sequences in the same sample also yield this CDR3. The V call is TRBV6-1, the J call TRBJ2-5; tentative D call: TRBD1 (6 bases). This CDR3 comprises 16 residues. Trimming took 0 bases from V and 5 from J, leaving 16 bases between them. Germline CDR1 reads MNHNS; CDR2 reads SASEGT. CDR3 amino acids: CASSEAAGHRGETQYF. The DNA for the CDR3 is TGTGCCAGCAGTGAAGCTGCGGGTCATAGGGGGGAGACCCAGTACTTC.

The rearrangement links TRBV10-3 to TRBJ2-1; TRBD2 agrees at 7 bases. V shed 6 bases and J 5 bases; nucleotides not matched to a gene: 16. The CDR3 sequence is 17 residues long. Germline values: CDR1 ENHRY, CDR2 SYGVKD. The CDR3, as DNA: TGTGCCATCAGGGGGCCTTTTGCGGGAGATCGGAACAATGAGCAGTTCTTC. It encodes CAIRGPFAGDRNNEQFF.

This chain uses TRBV7-7 with TRBJ2-3, with 10 bases lining up with TRBD1. The CDR3 extends over 17 amino acids. Germline V gene lookup returns CDR1 SSHAT and CDR2 FNYEAQ (reference sequence). The trim removed 2 bases at V and 3 bases at J, leaving 8 bases unmatched. The CDR3 bases are TGTGCCAGCAGCTTATATGGGACAGGGGAAAGGACAGATACGCAGTATTTT. This encodes CASSLYGTGERTDTQYF.

The chain uses TRBV28 and TRBJ1-5; D gene unclear. In germline, CDR1 is MDHEN, CDR2 SYDVKM. Trimming stripped 3 bases from V and 2 bases from J, with 8 bases between. This CDR3 has 14 amino acids. In DNA form, the CDR3 reads TGTGCCAGCAGTTTCGACTATGGCAATCAGCCCCAGCATTTT. Translation: CASSFDYGNQPQHF.

The V call is TRBV11-2, the J call TRBJ1-4; D not resolved. Germline CDR1 is SGHAT and CDR2 is FQNNGV. With 2 bases removed from V and 4 bases from J, the gap between germline ends came to 8 bases. The CDR3 has 14 residues. This CDR3 is CASSLSSYNEKLFF. For the CDR3, the DNA is TGTGCCAGCAGCTTAAGCTCATATAATGAAAAACTGTTTTTT.

The gene calls are TRBV30 and TRBJ2-5; 9 bases match TRBD1. V shed 8 bases and J 5 bases; nucleotides not matched to a gene: 6. Per germline, CDR1 GTSNPN and CDR2 SVGIG (reference sequence). The CDR3 sequence is 12 residues long. CDR3 DNA: TGTGCCCGCGGACAGGGGAGGGAGACCCAGTACTTC. Its translation is CARGQGRETQYF.